This T cell receptor beta chain derives from a study of T cell changes during pregnancy in multiple sclerosis. Profiled with immunoSEQ multiplex PCR; TCRdb holds only in-frame clones, not every one. The sample comprises more than 25,000 clones, approximately 90% of which are singletons, and over 5.5% rests with the top ten. This CDR3 has 16 residues. Looked up from germline, CDR1 is LGHNA and CDR2 is YNFKEQ. With V trimmed by 4 bases and J by 5 bases, 8 bases remained unmatched. The chain recombines TRBV4-2 with TRBJ2-2; TRBD1 matches 9 bases. The specimen was CD8+ T cells from peripheral blood mononuclear cells, collected after pregnancy. The clonotype originates from a female donor with multiple sclerosis, enrolled in a pregnancy study. CDR3 loop: CASSPWTGEGTGELFF. CDR3 DNA: TGTGCCAGCAGCCCGTGGACAGGGGAGGGGACCGGGGAGCTGTTTTTT.